This is a list of T cell receptor beta chains from one sample in a study of shared clonotypes between healthy human individuals. This table comes from immunoSEQ multiplex PCR, and its TCRdb copy is limited to in-frame clones, with some not included. The table has fewer than 700,000 clones, around 76% seen once. The sample taken for sequencing was PBMCs. These receptors all stem from a woman between 40 and 50 years old in good health. Some clones in this sample may be carry-over from other donors' samples. The CDR3 runs from the conserved cysteine through the conserved F or W. A D gene is named only where the DNA matches it firmly. A clone size is listed for some rows: how often the clone was seen (once, few, many), or a class if it is expanded.

d_call,v_call,clone_size,j_call,cdr3_nt,cdr3_aa
TRBD2,TRBV7-2,-,TRBJ2-1,TGTGCCAGCAGCATTAGCGGGGCGGGCCACAATGAGCAGTTCTTC,CASSISGAGHNEQFF
TRBD2,TRBV2,-,TRBJ2-3,TGTGCCAGCAGACTAAGCGGGGCGCGGGATACGCAGTATTTT,CASRLSGARDTQYF
TRBD2,TRBV10-3,-,TRBJ2-3,TGTGCCAGCGAGCGGGAGGGCGGCACAGATACGCAGTATTTT,CASEREGGTDTQYF
-,TRBV7-9,-,TRBJ2-7,TGTGCCAGCAGCTTAGAAGCTGACTCCTACGAGCAGTACTTC,CASSLEADSYEQYF
TRBD1,TRBV5-6,-,TRBJ1-2,TGTGCCAGCAGCCGGGACAGGGGTGTCTATGGCTACACCTTC,CASSRDRGVYGYTF
-,TRBV27,-,TRBJ2-1,TGTGCCAGCAGGGGCGGAGAGGGCTCCTACAATGAGCAGTTCTTC,CASRGGEGSYNEQFF
-,TRBV7-2,-,TRBJ2-7,TGTGCCAGCAGCCGCTATGGGGGGGAGCAGTACTTC,CASSRYGGEQYF
-,TRBV9,few,TRBJ1-2,TGTGCCAGCACCCGGACAAACTATGGCTACACCTTC,CASTRTNYGYTF
TRBD2,TRBV10-2,many,TRBJ2-5,TGCGCCAGCAGGACTAGCGGGGAAGAGACCCAGTACTTC,CASRTSGEETQYF
TRBD2,TRBV18,once,TRBJ2-5,TGTGCCAGCTCACCACCCGTTGGGACTAGCGGGAGCGTGGTAGAGACCCAGTACTTC,CASSPPVGTSGSVVETQYF
TRBD1,TRBV7-9,-,TRBJ2-7,TGTGCCAGCAGCCCACCGGGACAGAGCTACGAGCAGTACTTC,CASSPPGQSYEQYF
TRBD2,TRBV9,once,TRBJ2-1,TGTGCCAGCAGCCCGGGACTAGCGGGAGTTATCTACAATGAGCAGTTCTTC,CASSPGLAGVIYNEQFF
-,TRBV11-1,-,TRBJ2-6,TGTGCCAGCAGCTTGGAGGCTGGGGCCAACGTCCTGACTTTC,CASSLEAGANVLTF
-,TRBV7-6,-,TRBJ2-1,TGTGCCAGCAGTTTGGGGGTTCCGGGAAGCTCCTACAATGAGCAGTTCTTC,CASSLGVPGSSYNEQFF
-,TRBV28,-,TRBJ1-2,TGTGCCAGCAGTCCCGGCAGGGACTATGGCTACACCTTC,CASSPGRDYGYTF
-,TRBV29-1,few,TRBJ1-2,TGCAGCGTGGGGGAAGGAGGGAACTCCGGCTACACCTTC,CSVGEGGNSGYTF
-,TRBV28,-,TRBJ1-2,TGTGCCAGCAGTCAAGGAGACGGCTTCTATGGCTACACCTTC,CASSQGDGFYGYTF
-,TRBV6-1,few,TRBJ1-1,TGTGCCAGCAGTGAAAATGGGGGGGACACTGAAGCTTTCTTT,CASSENGGDTEAFF
TRBD1,TRBV5-1,many,TRBJ1-2,TGCGCCAGCAGCTTGGGACAGGGCATCTATGGCTACACCTTC,CASSLGQGIYGYTF
TRBD1,TRBV10-1,-,TRBJ2-7,TGCGCCAGCAGTGAGTCCTCGACAGGGCCCGACGAGCAGTACTTC,CASSESSTGPDEQYF
-,TRBV7-2,-,TRBJ2-5,TGTGCCAGCAGCGCCACCCGGTTAGAGACCCAGTACTTC,CASSATRLETQYF
-,TRBV5-5,-,TRBJ1-2,TGTGCCAGCAGCTTGGACGGGGGCTACACCTTC,CASSLDGGYTF
TRBD1,TRBV6-4,-,TRBJ2-3,TGTGCCAGCAGGGCCCCTCACGGGACAGGGGTTGCAGATACGCAGTATTTT,CASRAPHGTGVADTQYF
TRBD2,TRBV7-9,once,TRBJ2-3,TGTGCCAGCAGCTTAGGTCCAGCGGGAGAGGCAGATACGCAGTATTTT,CASSLGPAGEADTQYF
TRBD2,TRBV29-1,-,TRBJ2-1,TGCAGCGTTGACGTAGCGGGAGTCTACAATGAGCAGTTCTTC,CSVDVAGVYNEQFF
TRBD1,TRBV9,-,TRBJ2-2,TGTGCCAGCAGCCAGGGGTGGACAGGGTCAACCGGGGAGCTGTTTTTT,CASSQGWTGSTGELFF
TRBD2,TRBV5-1,few,TRBJ2-1,TGCGCCAGCAGCTTGGAGCTAGCGGGAAGAGGCAATGAGCAGTTCTTC,CASSLELAGRGNEQFF
TRBD1,TRBV2,-,TRBJ2-3,TGTGCCAGCAGAATAGGACAGGGGGAAGATACGCAGTATTTT,CASRIGQGEDTQYF
-,TRBV15,-,TRBJ1-6,TGTGCCACCAGCAGAGATAGACACTCGAGTTCACCCCTCCACTTT,CATSRDRHSSSPLHF
TRBD1,TRBV29-1,few,TRBJ2-3,TGCAGCGTTGAGACAGGGAATGGAGATACGCAGTATTTT,CSVETGNGDTQYF
-,TRBV29-1,-,TRBJ2-1,TGCAGCGTTGTGGGGAGGAGCCTTTACAATGAGCAGTTCTTC,CSVVGRSLYNEQFF
TRBD2,TRBV28,-,TRBJ2-7,TGTGCCAGCAGTTTCGGACTCGGGGGGAGAAAGGAGCAGTACTTC,CASSFGLGGRKEQYF
-,TRBV5-6,-,TRBJ1-6,TGTGCCAGCAGCTTGGGAGGGCAGGAGGGCTATAATTCACCCCTCCACTTT,CASSLGGQEGYNSPLHF
TRBD2,TRBV28,-,TRBJ2-1,TGTGCCAGTCCTCCGAGCGGGAGCTCCTACAATGAGCAGTTCTTC,CASPPSGSSYNEQFF
-,TRBV9,-,TRBJ1-2,TGTGCCAGCAGCCCTTTGGGGCAGGGAGGTGGCTACACCTTC,CASSPLGQGGGYTF
-,TRBV6-5,-,TRBJ1-6,TGTGCCAGCAGTTACTCGAAAAGGGATTCACCCCTCCACTTT,CASSYSKRDSPLHF
TRBD1,TRBV7-8,-,TRBJ1-3,TGTGCCAGCAGCTCAACAGGGGGCTTTAACACCATATATTTT,CASSSTGGFNTIYF
-,TRBV4-2,-,TRBJ1-4,TGTGCCAGCAGCCAAGTCGGGACCCCGGGGGAAAAACTGTTTTTT,CASSQVGTPGEKLFF
-,TRBV6-5,-,TRBJ1-5,TGTGCCAGCGGGTCGGGGGGTCAGCCCCAGCATTTT,CASGSGGQPQHF
-,TRBV10-3,many,TRBJ2-5,TGTGCCATCAGCGGAGGTCCACAAGAGACCCAGTACTTC,CAISGGPQETQYF
-,TRBV19,-,TRBJ1-2,TGTGCCAGTAGTGATGCGTGGAGGGTCTATACTAACTTTGGCTACACCTTC,CASSDAWRVYTNFGYTF
-,TRBV5-6,-,TRBJ2-3,TGTGCCAGCAGCTTGGTCTTGACTCGAAATACAGATACGCAGTATTTT,CASSLVLTRNTDTQYF
-,TRBV7-5,-,TRBJ2-2,TGTGTCAGAAGCTTAGAAACAGTTACGAACACCGGGGAGCTGTTTTTT,CVRSLETVTNTGELFF
-,TRBV5-1,-,TRBJ2-6,TGCGCCAGCAGCTTGGTGGAAACTGGGGCCAACGTCCTGACTTTC,CASSLVETGANVLTF
-,TRBV10-3,-,TRBJ2-1,TGTGCCATCAGTGAGTCGGGGGAAAGGGAGTTTGATGAGCAGTTCTTC,CAISESGEREFDEQFF
-,TRBV5-1,-,TRBJ1-3,TGCGCCAGCAGTGACAGCTCGGGAAACACCATATATTTT,CASSDSSGNTIYF
-,TRBV7-2,-,TRBJ2-3,TGTGCCAGCAGCTTTTTAGGTCTGTTCACAGATACGCAGTATTTT,CASSFLGLFTDTQYF
-,TRBV27,-,TRBJ2-5,TGTGCCAGCAGTTTATACAGGGAAGAGACCCAGTACTTC,CASSLYREETQYF
TRBD1,TRBV28,few,TRBJ2-7,TGTGCCAGCACCAAACTCGGACAGGGGGATTCCTACGAGCAGTACTTC,CASTKLGQGDSYEQYF
-,TRBV4-2,few,TRBJ2-1,TGTGCCAGCAGCCAAGCCGGAGGGCTGATCGGGGAGCAGTTCTTC,CASSQAGGLIGEQFF
-,TRBV7-2,-,TRBJ2-3,TGTGCCAGCAGCACCCGGGGTTTAGATACGCAGTATTTT,CASSTRGLDTQYF
TRBD1,TRBV7-8,-,TRBJ2-1,TGTGCCAGCTTGGACAGGGGTGCCTACAATGAGCAGTTCTTC,CASLDRGAYNEQFF
TRBD2,TRBV7-8,many,TRBJ2-2,TGTGCCAGCAGCTTCGCGGGGGACACCGGGGAGCTGTTTTTT,CASSFAGDTGELFF